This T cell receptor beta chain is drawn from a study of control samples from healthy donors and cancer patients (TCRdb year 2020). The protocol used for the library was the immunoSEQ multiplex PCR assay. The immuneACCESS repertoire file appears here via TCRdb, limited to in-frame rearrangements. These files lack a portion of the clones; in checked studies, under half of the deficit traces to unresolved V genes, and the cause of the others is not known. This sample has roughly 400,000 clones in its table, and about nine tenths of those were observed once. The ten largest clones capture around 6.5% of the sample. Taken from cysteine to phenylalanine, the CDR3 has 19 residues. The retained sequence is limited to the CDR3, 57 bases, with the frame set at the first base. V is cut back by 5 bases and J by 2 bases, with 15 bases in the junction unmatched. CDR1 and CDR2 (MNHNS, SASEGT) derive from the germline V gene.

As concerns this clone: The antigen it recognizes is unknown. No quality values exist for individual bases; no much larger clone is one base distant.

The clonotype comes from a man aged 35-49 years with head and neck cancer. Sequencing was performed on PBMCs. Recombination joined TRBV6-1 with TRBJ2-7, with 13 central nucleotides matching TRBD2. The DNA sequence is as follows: TGTGCCAGCAGTAAAGAACGGACAGCCGGGACTAGCGGGACCTACGAGCAGTACTTC. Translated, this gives CASSKERTAGTSGTYEQYF.